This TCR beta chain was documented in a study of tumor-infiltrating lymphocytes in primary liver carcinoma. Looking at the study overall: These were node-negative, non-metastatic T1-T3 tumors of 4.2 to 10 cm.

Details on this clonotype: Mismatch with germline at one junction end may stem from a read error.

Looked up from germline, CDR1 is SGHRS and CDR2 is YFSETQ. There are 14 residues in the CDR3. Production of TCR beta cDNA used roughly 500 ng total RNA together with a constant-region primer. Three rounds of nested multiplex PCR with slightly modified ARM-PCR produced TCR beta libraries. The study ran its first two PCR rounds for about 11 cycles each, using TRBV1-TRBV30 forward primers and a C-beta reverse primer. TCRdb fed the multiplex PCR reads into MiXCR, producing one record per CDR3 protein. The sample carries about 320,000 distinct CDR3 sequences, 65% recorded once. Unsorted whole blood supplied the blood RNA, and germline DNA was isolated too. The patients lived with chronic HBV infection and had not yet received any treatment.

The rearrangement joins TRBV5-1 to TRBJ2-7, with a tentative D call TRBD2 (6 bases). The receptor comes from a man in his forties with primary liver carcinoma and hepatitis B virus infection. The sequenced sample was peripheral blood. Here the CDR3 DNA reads TGCGCCAGAAGCTTCATGGTAGGGAGGAGCGAGCAGTACTTC. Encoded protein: CARSFMVGRSEQYF.